Listed below are T cell receptor beta chains from one sample, sequenced in a study of cytomegalovirus exposure and HLA in healthy donors. The method was immunoSEQ multiplex PCR; TCRdb's version includes in-frame clones alone and lacks a portion of them. Of approximately 160,000 clones in the sample, approximately 82% are singletons; the top ten hold less than 5%. The source material was PBMCs. The origin of the receptors is a male donor in good health and CMV-seronegative. The CDR3 runs from the conserved cysteine through the conserved F or W. Fields, in order: clone size, J gene, D gene, V gene, CDR3 protein, CDR3 DNA. The D gene is left open where the match is weak. Clone size, where shown, is once, few, many, or a class for clones that have expanded.

clone_size: few
j_call: TRBJ2-1
d_call: TRBD2
v_call: TRBV19
cdr3_aa: CASSTPSGGANEQFF
cdr3_nt: TGTGCCAGTAGTACGCCTAGCGGGGGGGCGAATGAGCAGTTCTTC

clone_size: -
j_call: TRBJ2-2
d_call: TRBD2
v_call: TRBV11-3
cdr3_aa: CASSPPWTRQNTGELFF
cdr3_nt: TGTGCCAGCAGCCCACCATGGACTAGACAGAACACCGGGGAGCTGTTTTTT

clone_size: -
j_call: TRBJ2-1
d_call: -
v_call: TRBV10-3
cdr3_aa: CAIKRSPEDDEQFF
cdr3_nt: TGTGCCATCAAACGGTCTCCGGAGGACGATGAGCAGTTCTTC

clone_size: once
j_call: TRBJ2-4
d_call: TRBD2
v_call: TRBV27
cdr3_aa: CASSLREGLGNIQYF
cdr3_nt: TGTGCCAGCAGTTTGCGGGAGGGCCTGGGAAACATTCAGTACTTC

clone_size: -
j_call: TRBJ1-1
d_call: -
v_call: TRBV6-6
cdr3_aa: CASSSQGAHTEAFF
cdr3_nt: TGTGCCAGCAGTTCTCAGGGCGCACACACTGAAGCTTTCTTT

clone_size: -
j_call: TRBJ2-2
d_call: -
v_call: TRBV11-3
cdr3_aa: CASSFSHTGELFF
cdr3_nt: TGTGCCAGCAGCTTTAGCCACACCGGGGAGCTGTTTTTT

clone_size: -
j_call: TRBJ2-4
d_call: TRBD1
v_call: TRBV7-6
cdr3_aa: CASSLGTGTNIQYF
cdr3_nt: TGTGCCAGCAGCTTAGGGACAGGGACAAACATTCAGTACTTC

clone_size: -
j_call: TRBJ1-3
d_call: TRBD1
v_call: TRBV19
cdr3_aa: CASSFTGAGNTIYF
cdr3_nt: TGTGCCAGTAGTTTCACAGGGGCTGGAAACACCATATATTTT

clone_size: -
j_call: TRBJ2-7
d_call: TRBD2
v_call: TRBV5-1
cdr3_aa: CASSLSSGRLHGGEQYF
cdr3_nt: TGCGCCAGCAGCTTGTCTAGCGGGAGATTGCATGGCGGCGAGCAGTACTTC

clone_size: once
j_call: TRBJ2-1
d_call: TRBD2
v_call: TRBV30
cdr3_aa: CAWRPSGRGGNEQFF
cdr3_nt: TGTGCCTGGAGGCCTAGCGGGAGGGGGGGCAATGAGCAGTTCTTC

clone_size: -
j_call: TRBJ2-7
d_call: -
v_call: TRBV14
cdr3_aa: CASSQDDRLSYEQYF
cdr3_nt: TGTGCCAGCAGCCAAGATGACAGACTCTCCTACGAGCAGTACTTC

clone_size: -
j_call: TRBJ2-5
d_call: -
v_call: TRBV19
cdr3_aa: CASSMYQETQYF
cdr3_nt: TGTGCCAGTAGTATGTATCAAGAGACCCAGTACTTC

clone_size: once
j_call: TRBJ2-3
d_call: TRBD2
v_call: TRBV4-1
cdr3_aa: CASSNGLAVADTQYF
cdr3_nt: TGCGCCAGCAGCAATGGACTAGCAGTTGCAGATACGCAGTATTTT

clone_size: -
j_call: TRBJ2-7
d_call: TRBD1
v_call: TRBV19
cdr3_aa: CASTPDRERGEQYF
cdr3_nt: TGTGCCAGTACCCCGGACAGGGAGAGGGGCGAGCAGTACTTC

clone_size: -
j_call: TRBJ2-5
d_call: -
v_call: TRBV25-1
cdr3_aa: CASGAFYGGQETQYF
cdr3_nt: TGTGCCAGCGGAGCCTTTTACGGGGGCCAAGAGACCCAGTACTTC

clone_size: few
j_call: TRBJ2-2
d_call: TRBD1
v_call: TRBV29-1
cdr3_aa: CSVDEQGGAGELFF
cdr3_nt: TGCAGCGTTGATGAACAGGGGGGCGCCGGGGAGCTGTTTTTT

clone_size: -
j_call: TRBJ2-2
d_call: TRBD2
v_call: TRBV5-4
cdr3_aa: CASSSGTITTGELFF
cdr3_nt: TGTGCCAGCAGCTCCGGGACTATAACCACCGGGGAGCTGTTTTTT

clone_size: -
j_call: TRBJ2-1
d_call: TRBD2
v_call: TRBV5-1
cdr3_aa: CASTNGGNAPNEQFF
cdr3_nt: TGCGCCAGCACTAACGGGGGGAATGCCCCGAATGAGCAGTTCTTC

clone_size: -
j_call: TRBJ2-1
d_call: -
v_call: TRBV28
cdr3_aa: CASSFSNHNNEQFF
cdr3_nt: TGTGCCAGCAGTTTTAGTAACCATAACAATGAGCAGTTCTTC

clone_size: -
j_call: TRBJ1-2
d_call: -
v_call: TRBV5-8
cdr3_aa: CASSLAQVLYGYTF
cdr3_nt: TGTGCCAGCAGCTTGGCGCAGGTCCTTTATGGCTACACCTTC

clone_size: -
j_call: TRBJ1-2
d_call: TRBD1
v_call: TRBV6-6
cdr3_aa: CASNTIRDSPECTF
cdr3_nt: TGTGCCAGCAACACGATCCGGGACAGCCCCGAGTGCACCTTC

clone_size: -
j_call: TRBJ1-1
d_call: -
v_call: TRBV5-1
cdr3_aa: CASSAPSKPEAFF
cdr3_nt: TGCGCCAGCAGCGCGCCTTCCAAACCTGAAGCTTTCTTT

clone_size: -
j_call: TRBJ2-7
d_call: -
v_call: TRBV10-3
cdr3_aa: CAISEGASGVREQYF
cdr3_nt: TGTGCCATCAGTGAGGGTGCCAGCGGTGTTAGGGAGCAGTACTTC

clone_size: -
j_call: TRBJ1-2
d_call: -
v_call: TRBV19
cdr3_aa: CASSIVHSSPYGYTF
cdr3_nt: TGTGCCAGTAGTATAGTTCACAGTTCTCCCTATGGCTACACCTTC

clone_size: -
j_call: TRBJ2-7
d_call: -
v_call: TRBV7-3
cdr3_aa: CASSLTMAPAYEQYF
cdr3_nt: TGTGCCAGCAGCTTAACGATGGCCCCAGCCTACGAGCAGTACTTC

clone_size: once
j_call: TRBJ2-3
d_call: -
v_call: TRBV25-1
cdr3_aa: CASSGRLSHTDTQYF
cdr3_nt: TGTGCCAGCAGTGGACGACTCTCGCACACAGATACGCAGTATTTT

clone_size: -
j_call: TRBJ2-7
d_call: -
v_call: TRBV7-2
cdr3_aa: CASSLNRDGEQYF
cdr3_nt: TGTGCCAGCAGCTTAAACAGGGATGGAGAGCAGTACTTC

clone_size: few
j_call: TRBJ2-2
d_call: -
v_call: TRBV7-2
cdr3_aa: CASSLARANTGELFF
cdr3_nt: TGTGCCAGCAGCTTAGCCCGCGCGAACACCGGGGAGCTGTTTTTT

clone_size: -
j_call: TRBJ2-7
d_call: -
v_call: TRBV18
cdr3_aa: CASSLEGEQYF
cdr3_nt: TGTGCCAGCTCCCTTGAGGGCGAGCAGTACTTC

clone_size: -
j_call: TRBJ1-6
d_call: TRBD1
v_call: TRBV19
cdr3_aa: CASSIRGPGVSEPLHF
cdr3_nt: TGTGCCAGTAGTATAAGGGGGCCAGGGGTTAGTGAACCCCTCCACTTT

clone_size: -
j_call: TRBJ2-2
d_call: -
v_call: TRBV18
cdr3_aa: CASSPRGLQGTVTGELFF
cdr3_nt: TGTGCCAGCTCACCAAGGGGATTGCAGGGAACGGTCACCGGGGAGCTGTTTTTT

clone_size: -
j_call: TRBJ2-3
d_call: TRBD2
v_call: TRBV7-3
cdr3_aa: CASSLRTGGNTDTQYF
cdr3_nt: TGTGCCAGCAGCTTAAGGACGGGAGGAAATACAGATACGCAGTATTTT

clone_size: -
j_call: TRBJ2-3
d_call: -
v_call: TRBV7-8
cdr3_aa: CASETSSTDTQYF
cdr3_nt: TGTGCCAGCGAGACATCCTCCACAGATACGCAGTATTTT

clone_size: -
j_call: TRBJ2-1
d_call: TRBD2
v_call: TRBV7-6
cdr3_aa: CASSFGLAGGDEQFF
cdr3_nt: TGTGCCAGCAGCTTCGGCCTAGCGGGAGGTGATGAGCAGTTCTTC

clone_size: -
j_call: TRBJ2-5
d_call: TRBD2
v_call: TRBV9
cdr3_aa: CASSVGGRGDQETQYF
cdr3_nt: TGTGCCAGCAGCGTTGGCGGGAGAGGAGACCAAGAGACCCAGTACTTC

clone_size: -
j_call: TRBJ1-2
d_call: TRBD1
v_call: TRBV29-1
cdr3_aa: CSSRDRGQGGYTF
cdr3_nt: TGCAGCTCACGGGACAGGGGGCAGGGTGGCTACACCTTC

clone_size: few
j_call: TRBJ2-3
d_call: -
v_call: TRBV19
cdr3_aa: CATEQWDTQYF
cdr3_nt: TGTGCCACCGAACAGTGGGATACGCAGTATTTT

clone_size: -
j_call: TRBJ2-7
d_call: -
v_call: TRBV19
cdr3_aa: CASSPRRTESSYEQYF
cdr3_nt: TGTGCCAGTAGTCCGCGCCGGACTGAGAGCTCCTACGAGCAGTACTTC

clone_size: -
j_call: TRBJ2-3
d_call: -
v_call: TRBV9
cdr3_aa: CASSVNGLSTDTQYF
cdr3_nt: TGTGCCAGCAGCGTAAACGGACTTAGCACAGATACGCAGTATTTT

clone_size: few
j_call: TRBJ1-2
d_call: TRBD1
v_call: TRBV9
cdr3_aa: CASSVDRGVLNYGYTF
cdr3_nt: TGTGCCAGCAGCGTGGACAGGGGGGTACTAAACTATGGCTACACCTTC

clone_size: few
j_call: TRBJ2-1
d_call: -
v_call: TRBV11-3
cdr3_aa: CASSLSSSYNEQFF
cdr3_nt: TGTGCCAGCAGCTTATCCTCCTCCTACAATGAGCAGTTCTTC